The source of this T cell receptor beta chain is a study of cytomegalovirus exposure and HLA in healthy donors (TCRdb year 2017). About the full investigation: An earlier analysis of approximately 640 of the donors reported about 250 Gb of sequence data and some 120 million unique TCR beta sequences from some 180 million T cells. An early release that covered about 640 HLA-typed donors contained about 300 gigabases of sequencing data and 80 million or so unique TCR sequences. The genetic ancestry cluster associated with self-reported Caucasian donors included around four fifths of the approximately 400 genotyped donors. The aim of the study was to test whether cataloging public T cell receptors could identify signatures of past pathogen exposure. The T cell repertoires of about 700 subjects were profiled by immunosequencing and related to cytomegalovirus serostatus. A separate validation cohort of approximately 130 different subjects was used in addition to the roughly 700-subject first cohort. The study combined high-throughput TCR immunosequencing, statistical association of individual TCRs with disease status, and machine learning to predict cytomegalovirus infection status. In a later analysis, previously published TCR beta repertoires from several hundred donors were re-analyzed and high-resolution HLA genotyping was added so that TCR occurrence patterns could be studied. Rather than drawing on any new phenotypic data, the later analysis identified candidate immune exposures from TCR beta sequences and the way those sequences occurred across donors. An earlier analysis of approximately 580 of the donors used high-throughput TCR beta sequencing to judge whether each TCR beta V gene segment behaved as functional or pseudogenic. Alongside the repertoire data, information on donor age, sex, ethnicity and CMV serostatus was compiled. A later genetic analysis used genome-wide SNP genotypes for about 55% of the 666 donors, treating that subset as a discovery cohort. All discovery cohort repertoires had been generated using a single sequencing platform. HLA typing included class I and class II loci at four-digit resolution. The number of donors typed differed by locus, with roughly 620-630 for A, B, C, DRB1 and DQB1, 522 for DQA1, about 610 for DPA1, and some 440 for DPB1. Because of strong linkage in the cohort, 4 to 6 DR-DQ haplotypes were treated as single units for association and clustering. Across about 380 genotyped donors of the cohort, an average of about 240,000 unique TCR beta nucleotide sequences per donor were sequenced, and approximately 19% of those sequences were non-productive. The paper as a whole reports these results and caveats: For the cohort, immune exposure information was limited to CMV serostatus. The authors suggested that the approach could potentially be extended to other disease states and immunological phenotypes. A later genetic analysis associated a missense DCLRE1C variant with V-gene and J-gene trimming of TCR beta chains, and an independent cohort replicated the association. A further reported finding was that TCR beta sequences accurately predicted the HLA-A and HLA-B alleles for most subjects in the first cohort. Most CMV-associated TCR beta chains appeared to be HLA-restricted in a later analysis, and the HLA associations seemed to be driven largely by CMV exposure. Assigning TCR associations to individual alleles was difficult when HLA alleles, especially DR and DQ, strongly co-occurred. In an earlier analysis of approximately 590 of the donors, most TCR beta V segments appeared in productive rearrangements about 90% or about 30% of the time, broadly matching IMGT annotations. In a later analysis, HLA-associated TCR beta chains were found to be more clonally expanded and to have lower generation probabilities than equally common non-associated chains. The study gave a list of over 150 TCR beta chains associated with cytomegalovirus. In vitro tests confirmed that a few of the cytomegalovirus-associated TCR beta chains recognize cytomegalovirus antigens. A later analysis reported that several top co-occurrence clusters appeared linked to parvovirus B19, influenza, CMV and Epstein-Barr virus. Correlated functional status among segregating V segments might reflect linkage disequilibrium, but an unknown experimental factor could not be ruled out. Fewer than 20 rarely observed V segments, including chromosome 9 orphons, were excluded from the earlier analysis of approximately 500 of the donors because counts were too low. A group of highly shared sequence variants was considered likely to be a technical artifact of the sequencing pipeline. This cohort had only TCR beta chains sequenced, and the lack of alpha or paired-chain data limited which features could be detected. Most TCR sequences were seen in very few donors, while some public TCRs were found in many individuals. A later analysis associated about 17,000 TCR beta sequences with specific HLA alleles at a false discovery rate of 0.05. In both the original and validation cohorts, the classifier was reported to diagnose cytomegalovirus status with high specificity and sensitivity. In a later analysis, TCR association rates were found to vary across HLA loci, with the most associated TCRs seen for DRB1 alleles and the fewest for HLA-C alleles. The 87-base-pair reads could not distinguish some IMGT-functional V segments, including TRBV6-2 and TRBV6-3, so those segments were excluded. According to a later genetic analysis, donors in an Asian-associated ancestry cluster had fewer N-insertions in productive TCRs than the roughly 660-donor mean. The presence/absence analyses assumed that sequencing depth was roughly uniform across donors, and that assumption may not be true. Because HLA typing was unavailable for some donors at each locus, only the typed subset was used in association tests.

After removal of 2 bases from V and 5 bases from J, the junction retains 3 bases not matched to a gene. CDR3 length: 15 amino acids, cysteine to phenylalanine. Only the CDR3 part of the read is kept: 45 bases, read in frame from the first base. CDR1 and CDR2, looked up from the germline V gene, are LGHNA and YNFKEQ. The library relied on the immunoSEQ multiplex PCR assay. For the multiplex PCR, a mixture combining 60 forward primers for TCR Vbeta segments and 13 reverse primers for TCR Jbeta segments was used. The CDR3 region of rearranged TCR beta genes was amplified from genomic DNA by a multiplex PCR assay. The Illumina HiSeq System was used to sequence the amplified TCR beta libraries as 87-base-pair reads. As for the original processing: In a later analysis, roughly 80 million unique TCR beta chains were counted across the 650 to 700 repertoires, and some 10 million of these chains were shared by at least two donors. To remove PCR and sequencing errors, raw reads were error-corrected and collapsed into unique sequences using a nearest-neighbor algorithm that merged closely related sequences. Alignment of CDR3 sequences to IMGT reference sequences was used to assign V, D and J gene segments. For a sequence to be retained, a match of at least six nucleotides was required to both a V gene segment and a J gene segment. Rearrangements were classified as productive when the CDR3 lacked stop codons and remained in frame with V and J, and all other rearrangements were classified as non-productive. CDR3 was defined by IMGT convention, running from the second conserved V-encoded cysteine to the conserved J-encoded phenylalanine. The earlier analysis of 500 to 750 of the donors excluded any sequence lacking an unambiguous match to a single V gene segment. In an earlier analysis of 450 to 700 of the donors, V segments were called functional above 56.7% productive rearrangements and were called segregating when the between-donor standard deviation exceeded 5%. A statistical classification framework was developed to diagnose cytomegalovirus status using the catalog of TCR beta chain sequences. V and J gene assignment, in a later analysis, came from comparing TCR nucleotide sequences with IMGT/GENE-DB human TR gene sequences. The TCRdist pipeline was used in a later analysis to assign CDR3 sequences and most-parsimonious VDJ recombination scenarios. A later analysis defined each TCR beta chain by its CDR3 amino acid sequence plus V-gene family, and excluded reads lacking a unique V-gene family. To address suspected cross-contamination and a sequencing artifact, a later analysis removed 592 highly shared, low-generation-probability nucleotide sequences. In a later analysis, a clonal expansion index for each public chain was calculated from normalized within-repertoire ranks of inferred template counts. Generation probabilities in a later analysis came from a VDJ recombination model fitted to out-of-frame rearrangements, and those results were checked against IGoR. A later analysis scored TCR-TCR, TCR-HLA and TCR-CMV co-occurrence with hypergeometric tests, applying a repertoire-size bias correction to TCR pairs. A later analysis estimated false discovery rates by permuting HLA or CMV assignments 20 times. In a later analysis, co-occurring TCRs were grouped using DBSCAN, with TCRdist sequence similarity added in when clustering inside HLA-allele-positive subsets. For co-occurrence clustering, repertoires with fewer than 30,000 or more than 120,000 public chains were excluded, along with several repertoires with anomalous nucleotide sharing. Sourced from immuneACCESS, this table was stored by TCRdb with only in-frame sequences that have V and J called. A share of the clones is absent; for the studies checked, an unresolved V gene accounts for under half, and the remainder has no known explanation. From that table come the V and J calls and clone size; the DNA was used to work out D and trimming. This sample holds more than 140,000 clones; around 65% were observed only once. The ten top clones hold over 2.5% of the sample.

Comment on this clone: There is no known antigen for this receptor. Base qualities are not at hand, and no much larger clone is one base apart.

The cohort was made up of about 670 healthy bone marrow donors. All cohort members were sampled while nominally healthy, although unrecorded immune exposures were likely present. The donor tested CMV seropositive, placing the donor among the 289 seropositive members of the cohort. Each donor provided a peripheral blood sample, and peripheral blood mononuclear cells were used for TCR beta sequencing. Genomic DNA extraction from the blood cell samples was performed with the Qiagen DNeasy Blood Extraction Kit. In this chain, TRBV4-2 is recombined with TRBJ2-5, with 12 bases aligning to TRBD2. Sequenced material: PBMCs. This clonotype was sampled from a woman aged 25 to 45 in good health and CMV-seropositive. The CDR3 here reads CASSQLAGGHETQYF. The nucleotide sequence reads TGTGCCAGCAGCCAACTAGCGGGAGGGCATGAGACCCAGTACTTC.